Below are 17 T cell receptor beta chains sequenced from a single sample in a study of blood T cell repertoires in COVID-19. The table came from immunoSEQ multiplex PCR; TCRdb's copy has only in-frame clones and leaves some out. The sample has about 62,000 clones, 70% to 90% seen once. Material for sequencing was peripheral blood. The source of these receptors is a human donor in a cohort sampled during active COVID-19.

This chain connects TRBV6-1 to TRBJ2-2; D unresolved. Germline CDR1 MNHNS, CDR2 SASEGT. Trimming removed 3 bases at V and 3 bases at J, with 14 bases between. There are 16 residues in the CDR3. The CDR3 bases are TGTGCCAGCAGTGACAATTTACGTCGGGACACCGGGGAGCTGTTTTTT. This codes for CASSDNLRRDTGELFF.

V gene TRBV18 combines with J gene TRBJ2-2, with D possibly TRBD2 on 7 matching bases. The V end was cut by 2 bases, the J end by 2 bases, with 9 bases between. The CDR3 contains 15 residues. CDR1 is KGHSH, CDR2 LQKENI, per germline. CDR3 in amino acids: CASSPGGANTGELFF. CDR3 DNA: TGTGCCAGCTCACCAGGGGGGGCCAACACCGGGGAGCTGTTTTTT.

The chain employs TRBV6-2 or TRBV6-3 and TRBJ1-1, with D perhaps matching TRBD1 (6 bases). Germline V gene sequence: CDR1 MNHEY, CDR2 SVGEGT. CDR3 size: 14 residues. The V gene lost 5 bases and the J gene lost 3 bases, with 13 bases spanning the gap. The CDR3 spells CASSARDTHTEAFF. The CDR3 nucleotides read TGTGCCAGCAGTGCCCGGGACACCCACACTGAAGCTTTCTTT.

This chain connects TRBV11-3 to TRBJ2-5; possibly TRBD2 for D (5 bases). Germline assignment: CDR1 SGHNT and CDR2 YENEEA. The CDR3 extends over 14 amino acids. The V end lost 1 base, the J end lost 1 base, and 7 bases lay between the germline ends. The DNA of the CDR3 is TGTGCCAGCAGCTTAGCGGGGTCCCAAGAGACCCAGTACTTC. This sequence encodes CASSLAGSQETQYF.

The rearrangement links TRBV3-1 (or the pseudogene TRBV3-2) to TRBJ2-7; TRBD1 might be the D (6 bases). Trimming stripped 6 bases from V and 1 base from J, with 25 bases between. CDR1 and CDR2 (germline): LGHDT, YNNKEL (reference sequence). The CDR3 contains 18 residues. In nucleotides, the CDR3 is TGTGCCAGCAGACACGCCTTCGGAAGGGGGACCAAATCCTACGAGCAGTACTTC. It is translated as CASRHAFGRGTKSYEQYF.

This clone was counted once. The chain links TRBV12-2 to TRBJ2-7; TRBD1, the table's D call, lacks a check against the DNA. TRBV12-2 is termed a pseudogene. CDR3 size: 16 residues. The CDR3, as DNA: TGTGCAAGTCGCTTAGAAGGTCACAGGAGCTCCTACGAGCAGTACTTC. Its protein is CASRLEGHRSSYEQYF.

The rearrangement links TRBV7-9 to TRBJ1-1; D not resolved. The germline V gene encodes CDR1 SEHNR and CDR2 FQNEAQ (reference sequence). This CDR3 is built from 13 residues. With 11 bases removed from V and 0 bases from J, the gap between germline ends came to 13 bases. The CDR3 DNA reads TGTGCCGGAAACCGCGGGGTGAACACTGAAGCTTTCTTT. This gives the protein CAGNRGVNTEAFF.

This clone was picked up one time. The chain carries TRBV28 and TRBJ2-7, with D possibly being TRBD1 (5 bases). V was shortened by 6 bases and J by 11 bases, with 17 bases between the two germline ends. This CDR3 region has 12 residues. Germline V CDR1 and CDR2: MDHEN, SYDVKM. CDR3 in amino acids: CASSLWGNLKYF. CDR3 nucleotides: TGTGCCAGCAGCCTGTGGGGCAATCTGAAGTACTTC. The full variable domain, in which reference TRBV28 and TRBJ2-7 provide the parts outside the CDR3, is DVKVTQSSRYLVKRTGEKVFLECVQDMDHENMFWYRQDPGLGLRLIYFSYDVKMKEKGDIPEGYSVSREKKERFSLILESASTNQTSMYLCASSLWGNLKYFGPGTRLTVT.

The DNA for the CDR3 is TGTGCCAGCAGTCCACTCGTGGGACAGGCGGGGAATGAGCAGTTCTTC. Its protein is CASSPLVGQAGNEQFF. This chain links TRBV6-2 or TRBV6-3 with TRBJ2-1, with TRBD1 matching 8 bases. With 5 bases clipped from V and 7 bases from J, the junction kept 13 bases outside the gene matches. This CDR3 is built from 16 residues. CDR1 MNHEY and CDR2 SVGEGT come from the germline V gene.

The chain carries TRBV11-2 and TRBJ2-7; D is uncertain. Germline values: CDR1 SGHAT, CDR2 FQNNGV. V was trimmed by 4 bases and J by 2 bases, leaving 6 bases between them. The CDR3 contains 12 residues. CDR3 amino acids: CASSSYAYEQYF. CDR3 nucleotides: TGTGCCAGCAGCTCCTATGCCTACGAGCAGTACTTC.

V and J are TRBV5-1 and TRBJ2-3; 10 nucleotides line up with TRBD1. The CDR3 loop spans 15 amino acids. Germline V gene data show CDR1 as SGHRS and CDR2 as YFSETQ. V dropped 0 bases and J dropped 8; count of bases not matched to a gene: 6. Written as DNA, the CDR3 is TGCGCCAGCAGCTTGGAGACAGGGGGCGGATCTACGCAGTATTTT. Its translation: CASSLETGGGSTQYF.

J is TRBJ1-1 and V is TRBV3-1 (or the pseudogene TRBV3-2); D remains unclear. This CDR3 is built from 12 residues. Germline CDR1 reads LGHDT; CDR2 reads YNNKEL (reference sequence). The ends were cut back, 1 base at V and 2 bases at J, with 2 bases in the middle. The CDR3 coding sequence is TGTGCCAGCAGCCAAGTAAACACTGAAGCTTTCTTT. Translated, it gives CASSQVNTEAFF.

The chain combines TRBV6-6 with TRBJ2-2, with 8 bases identical to TRBD2. Trimming at V came to 2 bases and at J to 8 bases, leaving 4 bases not matched to a gene. Germline V gene lookup returns CDR1 MNHNY and CDR2 SVGAGI (reference sequence). The CDR3 is made up of 14 amino acids. The CDR3 is CASSYQGLAGELFF. The DNA for the CDR3 is TGTGCCAGCAGTTACCAAGGACTAGCTGGGGAGCTGTTTTTT.

The gene calls are TRBV9 and TRBJ2-1; TRBD2 matches 8 bases. The germline gives CDR1 SGDLS, CDR2 YYNGEE. The junction had 7 bases not matched to a gene; V was cut back by 4 bases and J by 4 bases. This CDR3 spans 15 amino acids. The CDR3 region is CASSPSGRLYNEQFF. As DNA, the CDR3 is TGTGCCAGCAGCCCGAGCGGGAGATTGTACAATGAGCAGTTCTTC.

The chain employs TRBV19 and TRBJ2-7, with 7 bases fitting TRBD1. Losses at the gene ends were 9 bases for V and 2 bases for J; bases not matched to a gene: 7. Germline-derived CDR1 and CDR2 are LNHDA and SQIVND (reference sequence). The CDR3 loop spans 13 amino acids. The CDR3 protein is CARFRQGPYEQYF. Written as DNA, the CDR3 is TGTGCCAGATTCCGACAGGGTCCCTACGAGCAGTACTTC.

This chain joins TRBV5-5 and TRBJ2-6, with D possibly being TRBD2 (6 bases). Germline V lookup: CDR1 SGHKS, CDR2 YYEKEE (reference sequence). The CDR3 consists of 13 residues. Trimming removed 3 bases at V and 6 bases at J, with 7 bases between. Here the CDR3 reads CASSWEVANVLTF. In DNA form, the CDR3 reads TGTGCCAGCAGCTGGGAGGTGGCCAACGTCCTGACTTTC.

The genes are TRBV12-5 and TRBJ1-1; D is unclear. This CDR3 contains 15 residues. CDR1 and CDR2 from the germline V gene are LGHNT and FRNRAP. The V gene lost 0 bases and the J gene lost 0 bases, with 8 bases spanning the gap. CDR3 region: CASGLVRGVNTEAFF. CDR3 bases: TGTGCTAGTGGTTTGGTACGCGGGGTGAACACTGAAGCTTTCTTT.